The entry that follows covers one T cell receptor (beta chain) sequence. The junction and the germline gene differ at one end; a read error may be behind it. These data belong to a study of blood T cells in healthy people across ages. Whole-study context: The template switching approach captured approximately one barcoded beta molecule for every two T cells.

For the second PCR, which ran for roughly 7 to 11 cycles, a sample-barcoded 5' primer and a J-beta primer mix were used. MiXCR, applied by TCRdb to the 5' RACE reads, yields one record per CDR3 protein. The data contain some 760,000 distinct CDR3 sequences, about 25% of them singletons. This CDR3 has 13 amino acids. Germline V gene lookup returns CDR1 LGHNA and CDR2 YNFKEQ. Another study also made use of these data, one on T cells of mothers and their children. Per that study: Study donors consisted of a few healthy Caucasian mothers and their six children. Persistent microchimeric T cell clones were not found at ~100 per million sensitivity.

Sequences were obtained from blood. The source of this sequence is a boy between 10 and 17 years old in good health. The chain couples TRBV4-2 to TRBJ1-2, with D tentatively TRBD1 (6 bases). The CDR3 coding sequence is TGTGCCAGCAACCAAGATCTCGAGGACAGTTTCAACTTC. Residues: CASNQDLEDSFNF.